This record looks at one T cell receptor (beta chain) sequence and its context. Its antigen is not identified. Profiled with immunoSEQ multiplex PCR; TCRdb holds only in-frame clones, not every one. This sample has roughly 30,000 clones, with approximately 87% found just once. This sample stems from a study of T cells in narcolepsy. Study results and limitations: Same-patient CSF and blood CD4+ T cell clonotypes included HCRT-specific and TRIB2-specific autoreactive ones.

The V gene end was trimmed by 1 base and the J gene end by 9 bases; junction bases not matched to a gene: 6. The CDR3 spans 16 residues. Per germline, CDR1 MNHNS and CDR2 SASEGT. The receptor comes from a human donor in good health. The rearrangement links TRBV6-1 to TRBJ2-1; TRBD2 matches 13 bases. The sequenced sample was memory (CD45RA-) CD4+ T cells from blood. CDR3 DNA sequence: TGTGCCAGCAGTGAAGAAGGACTAGCGGGGGACACTGAGCAGTTCTTC. Translation: CASSEEGLAGDTEQFF.